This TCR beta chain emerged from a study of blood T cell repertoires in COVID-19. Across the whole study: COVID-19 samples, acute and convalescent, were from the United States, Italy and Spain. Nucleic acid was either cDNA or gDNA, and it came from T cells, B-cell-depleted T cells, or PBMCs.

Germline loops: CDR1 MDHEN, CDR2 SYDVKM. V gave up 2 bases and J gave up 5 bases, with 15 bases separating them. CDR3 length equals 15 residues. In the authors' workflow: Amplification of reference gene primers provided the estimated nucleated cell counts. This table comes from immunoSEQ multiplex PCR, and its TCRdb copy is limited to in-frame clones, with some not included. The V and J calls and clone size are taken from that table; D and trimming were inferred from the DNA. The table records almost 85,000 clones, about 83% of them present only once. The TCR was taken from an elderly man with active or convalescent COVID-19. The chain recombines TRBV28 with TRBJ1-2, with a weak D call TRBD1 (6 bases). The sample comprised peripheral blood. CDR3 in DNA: TGTGCCAGCAGTTTAGGGGGGGCGCGTGGATATGGCTACACCTTC. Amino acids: CASSLGGARGYGYTF.